This is a list of T cell receptor beta chains from one sample in a study of molecular identifiers for immune sequencing clone quantification. A single record per CDR3 protein comes from TCRdb applying MiXCR to the PCR reads. The data hold 490,000 or so distinct CDR3 sequences, with about 22% observed a single time. Material for sequencing was naive CD8+ T cells from blood, with Jurkat cell RNA spiked in. The receptors originated from a human donor in good health. Some libraries in this study had Jurkat cell RNA spiked in. The CDR3 runs from the conserved cysteine through the conserved F or W. The order of the fields is J gene, clone size, D gene, V gene, CDR3 DNA, CDR3 protein. D genes are given only for firm matches. Where a row states a size, it is once, few, many or the class of an expanded clone; other rows omit it.

TRBJ1-1 | many | TRBD1 | TRBV2 | TGTGCCAGCAGGGAACAGGGGGCGGACACTGAAGCTTTCTTT | CASREQGADTEAFF
TRBJ2-2 | - | - | TRBV4-3 | TGCGCCAGCAGCCAAGATATTTTAGAGGCGGGAAACACCGGGGAGCTGTTTTTT | CASSQDILEAGNTGELFF
TRBJ1-2 | - | TRBD1 | TRBV2 | TGTGCCAGCATTGTTTTGGAACAGGGGGAGGGTGACTACACCTTC | CASIVLEQGEGDYTF
TRBJ1-3 | - | - | TRBV15 | TGTGCCACCAGCAAGATTCCAACGGGACGGGGGTCTTTGGGTGGAAACACCATATATTTT | CATSKIPTGRGSLGGNTIYF
TRBJ2-7 | - | - | TRBV23-1 | TGCGCCAGCAGTCATGCCCACAGGTACGAGCAGTACTTC | CASSHAHRYEQYF
TRBJ1-5 | many | - | TRBV12-3/TRBV12-4 | TGTGCCAGTACGAAAGCGTTGGGTGGCAATCAGCCCCAGCATTTT | CASTKALGGNQPQHF
TRBJ1-1 | few | - | TRBV6-2/TRBV6-3 | TGTGCCAGCAAGAGGGGAGGGGGAGGCACTGAAGCTTTCTTT | CASKRGGGGTEAFF
TRBJ2-1 | - | - | TRBV6-1 | TGTGCCAGCAGTGAAAAAGAATCTTCACGCCTCAATGAGCAGTTCTTC | CASSEKESSRLNEQFF
TRBJ2-1 | many | - | TRBV4-1 | TGCGCCAGCAGTTCTGGCCCCCGGGTGTTCTTC | CASSSGPRVFF
TRBJ2-2 | - | - | TRBV4-1 | TGCGCCAGCAGCCAAGATCCCGACTACTACACCGGGGAGCTGTTTTTT | CASSQDPDYYTGELFF
TRBJ2-7 | - | - | TRBV19 | TGTGCCAGTAGCGGACGGGACAACTACGAGCAGTACTTC | CASSGRDNYEQYF
TRBJ1-1 | - | - | TRBV7-9 | TGTGCCAGCAGCTCATTCGTGGACGCCAACACTGAAGCTTTCTTT | CASSSFVDANTEAFF
TRBJ2-1 | - | - | TRBV3-1 | TGTGCCACAACGGACTCGAGCTCCTACAATGAGCAGTTCTTC | CATTDSSSYNEQFF
TRBJ1-1 | many | - | TRBV9 | TGTGCCAGCAGCGTAGCTTATTTGAACACTGAAGCTTTCTTT | CASSVAYLNTEAFF
TRBJ2-3 | - | TRBD2 | TRBV28 | TGTGCCAGCAGTCCGGGACTAGCGGCCCCCACAGATACGCAGTATTTT | CASSPGLAAPTDTQYF
TRBJ2-3 | many | TRBD2 | TRBV28 | TGTGCCAGCACCCCCCCCGTAGCGGGAGCGAGGGATACGCAGTATTTT | CASTPPVAGARDTQYF
TRBJ2-1 | many | - | TRBV12-5 | TGTGCTAGTGGTTTGGCCCCAGTCGACAATGAGCAGTTCTTC | CASGLAPVDNEQFF
TRBJ2-3 | - | TRBD2 | TRBV20-1 | TGCAGTGCTAGAGATGTTGGACTAGCAGACAGCACAGATACGCAGTATTTT | CSARDVGLADSTDTQYF
TRBJ1-1 | - | - | TRBV30 | TGTGCCTGGAGTTTTGGTCTCATGAACACTGAAGCTTTCTTT | CAWSFGLMNTEAFF
TRBJ2-7 | - | TRBD2 | TRBV5-1 | TGCGCCAGCAGCTTGGCGTTTACGGCTAGCGGGACTTACGAGCAGTACTTC | CASSLAFTASGTYEQYF
TRBJ2-5 | many | - | TRBV6-5 | TGTGCCAGCAGGTCAGGGGTTCTCGAGACCCAGTACTTC | CASRSGVLETQYF
TRBJ2-7 | many | TRBD2 | TRBV20-1 | TGCAGTGCTAGACCGCCGGGACTAGTAGACTACGAGCAGTACTTC | CSARPPGLVDYEQYF
TRBJ2-7 | - | - | TRBV10-1 | TGCGCCAGCAGCGACAGCCACAAGCAGTACTTC | CASSDSHKQYF
TRBJ2-1 | once | TRBD1 | TRBV18 | TGTGCCAGCTCAACAAGCTCGGGACAGGGCGATGAGCAGTTCTTC | CASSTSSGQGDEQFF
TRBJ1-6 | many | - | TRBV7-9 | TGTGCCAGCAGCTCGGCTACGACAGGTGTCTCACCCCTCCACTTT | CASSSATTGVSPLHF
TRBJ2-7 | few | TRBD2 | TRBV9 | TGTGCCAGCAGCGTCGGAACGGGACTAACCTACGAGCAGTACTTC | CASSVGTGLTYEQYF
TRBJ2-7 | many | TRBD2 | TRBV27 | TGTGCCAGCAGTTTATCGGCCAGCGGGAGGTACGAGCAGTACTTC | CASSLSASGRYEQYF
TRBJ1-2 | - | - | TRBV27 | TGTGCCAGCAGTTCCTTACACCTAGGACAGATATACTATGGCTACACCTTC | CASSSLHLGQIYYGYTF
TRBJ2-1 | few | - | TRBV14 | TGTGCCAGCAGTATAGGGGAGTGGGGCGCGTTGGATGAGCAGTTCTTC | CASSIGEWGALDEQFF
TRBJ2-5 | many | TRBD2 | TRBV7-9 | TGTGCCAGCAGTCGCCTAGCGGAACCGTACCAAGAGACCCAGTACTTC | CASSRLAEPYQETQYF
TRBJ1-4 | - | - | TRBV11-2 | TGTGCCAGCAGCCCGGGGGGATTTCGGGAAAAACTGTTTTTT | CASSPGGFREKLFF
TRBJ1-2 | - | TRBD1 | TRBV28 | TGTGCCGGCAGTATACGAGGGGGCGACTATGGCTACACCTTC | CAGSIRGGDYGYTF
TRBJ2-7 | many | - | TRBV28 | TGTGCCAGCAGCTCGTTGGGTTCTCGCTCCTACGAGCAGTACTTC | CASSSLGSRSYEQYF
TRBJ1-5 | few | - | TRBV7-9 | TGTGCCAGCAGCTTACAGGGGAGCCATCAGCCCCAGCATTTT | CASSLQGSHQPQHF
TRBJ2-7 | many | TRBD1 | TRBV10-3 | TGTGCCATCAGTGAGTGGGACAGGACCTACGAGCAGTACTTC | CAISEWDRTYEQYF
TRBJ1-1 | many | - | TRBV20-1 | TGCAGTGCTAGAGACGGGGGGCTCGGTGAAGCTTTCTTT | CSARDGGLGEAFF
TRBJ2-2 | few | - | TRBV5-6 | TGTGCCAGCAGCTTTTACGGATCAGGCGGGGAGCTGTTTTTT | CASSFYGSGGELFF
TRBJ2-7 | many | - | TRBV6-1 | TGTGCCAGCGAAACGGGGAATATGGGCGAGCAGTACTTC | CASETGNMGEQYF
TRBJ2-7 | many | - | TRBV29-1 | TGCAGCGTGAGCCGGGACAACCAATACTACGAGCAGTACTTC | CSVSRDNQYYEQYF
TRBJ2-1 | few | - | TRBV25-1 | TGTGCCAGTAGTAGAGCGCAGGTCGCTGAGCAGTTCTTC | CASSRAQVAEQFF